This T cell receptor (beta chain) emerged from a study of blood T cell repertoires in COVID-19. Overall study: Samples representing acute and convalescent COVID-19 were sourced from the United States, Italy and Spain. T cells, B-cell-depleted T cells, or PBMCs supplied cDNA or gDNA.

Looked up from germline, CDR1 is MGHDK and CDR2 is SYGVNS. CDR3 length equals 14 residues. After removal of 5 bases from V and 3 bases from J, the junction contained 5 bases not matched to a gene. This clone was recorded once. Libraries were prepared by immunoSEQ multiplex PCR; TCRdb keeps only in-frame clonotypes and omits some of them. The sample has some 74,000 clones; about 80% are singletons. The source of this sequence is a human donor in a cohort sampled during active COVID-19. This chain links TRBV25-1 with TRBJ2-5; 8 bases match TRBD2. What was sequenced was peripheral blood. CDR3 in amino acids: CASSSTSGKETQYF. Here the CDR3 DNA reads TGTGCCAGCAGTAGCACTAGCGGCAAAGAGACCCAGTACTTC.